The clone carrying this T cell receptor beta chain was picked up a small number of times. CDR1 and CDR2 (germline): MDHEN, SYDVKM. Trimming at V came to 5 bases and at J to 8 bases, leaving 9 bases not matched to a gene. The CDR3 runs to 15 residues. It was with a sample-barcoded 5' primer and a J-beta primer mix that a second PCR of roughly 7 to 12 cycles was run. TCRdb reprocessed the 5' RACE reads with MiXCR, giving one entry per CDR3 protein. The table records about 1.6 million distinct CDR3 sequences, almost 35% of them present only once. This entry is derived from a study of blood T cells in healthy people across ages.

This chain uses TRBV28 with TRBJ2-1; 10 nucleotides agree with TRBD2. The receptor's source is a woman aged 25 to 39 in good health. Input material: blood. CDR3 nucleotides: TGTGCCAGCAGTCTAACTAGCGGGGTGCGTGATGAGCAGTTCTTC. This gives the protein CASSLTSGVRDEQFF. The whole variable domain, filled in from reference TRBV28 and TRBJ2-1, reads DVKVTQSSRYLVKRTGEKVFLECVQDMDHENMFWYRQDPGLGLRLIYFSYDVKMKEKGDIPEGYSVSREKKERFSLILESASTNQTSMYLCASSLTSGVRDEQFFGPGTRLTVL.